Following are 21 T cell receptor beta chains from one sample sequenced in a study of T cells after yellow fever vaccination. TCRdb itself ran the 5' RACE reads through MiXCR, one entry per CDR3 protein. The sample lists roughly 500,000 distinct CDR3 sequences; about a fifth were seen once. The starting material was PBMCs, obtained 15 days after the yellow fever booster vaccination. These TCRs come from a man aged 30 to 45 who received the YFV17D yellow fever vaccine.

The chain uses TRBV29-1 and TRBJ2-7, with 14 nucleotides matching TRBD2. CDR3 length: 15 residues. Losses at the gene ends were 4 bases for V and 4 bases for J; bases not matched to a gene: 6. Germline V CDR1 and CDR2: SQVTM, ANQGSEA. The CDR3 bases are TGCAGCGTTGGACTAGCGGGAGGGCCGGGGTACGAGCAGTACTTC. It specifies CSVGLAGGPGYEQYF.

This clonotype appeared a few times. The chain employs TRBV20-1 and TRBJ2-2, with 9 bases matching TRBD1. Germline lookup yields CDR1 DFQATT and CDR2 SNEGSKA (reference sequence). The CDR3 is 14 residues long. The ends lost 7 bases at V and 4 bases at J; junction bases unmatched: 7. Written as DNA, the CDR3 is TGCAGTGGAAAGAGACAGGGGGGCACCGGGGAGCTGTTTTTT. It is translated as CSGKRQGGTGELFF.

This clonotype was detected many times. The chain is built from TRBV19 and TRBJ2-7; TRBD2 aligns across 13 bases. The germline V gene has CDR1 LNHDA and CDR2 SQIVND (reference sequence). V lost 5 bases, J lost 4 bases, and 5 bases stayed unmatched. The CDR3 covers 15 residues. The DNA for the CDR3 is TGTGCCAGTAGTGTGGGACTAGCGGGATCATACGAGCAGTACTTC. It translates to CASSVGLAGSYEQYF. Based on the CDR3 plus reference TRBV19 and TRBJ2-7, the full variable domain is DGGITQSPKYLFRKEGQNVTLSCEQNLNHDAMYWYRQDPGQGLRLIYYSQIVNDFQKGDIAEGYSVSREKKESFPLTVTSAQKNPTAFYLCASSVGLAGSYEQYFGPGTRLTVT.

Only a few counts were recorded for this clonotype. The rearrangement uses TRBV28 and TRBJ2-7; tentatively, D is TRBD2 (5 bases). Between the trimmed V and J ends, which lost 8 bases and 5 bases, there was a span of 16 bases. CDR1 and CDR2 from the germline V gene are MDHEN and SYDVKM. CDR3 size: 13 residues. CDR3 nucleotides: TGTGCCAGCTCCCGGCGGGCACTCGACGAGCAGTACTTC. Protein: CASSRRALDEQYF.

This clonotype was picked up a small number of times. The rearrangement joins TRBV12-3 or TRBV12-4 to TRBJ2-3; the D is unclear. The V end lost 6 bases, the J end lost 2 bases, and 12 bases lay between the germline ends. The CDR3 covers 14 residues. The CDR3 region has the DNA TGTGCCAGCAGGATTCCGGGCACCACAGATACGCAGTATTTT. Protein product: CASRIPGTTDTQYF.

This clonotype was picked up many times. This sequence joins TRBV5-1 and TRBJ2-7, with D hard to call. The V gene's germline CDR1 is SGHRS and CDR2 YFSETQ. The length of the CDR3 is 14 residues. Trimming stripped 4 bases from V and 2 bases from J, with 13 bases between. The CDR3 nucleotides read TGCGCCAGCAGCGGCGGTGTTGGGGCCTACGAGCAGTACTTC. Its translation: CASSGGVGAYEQYF. Full variable domain (rest looked up from reference TRBV5-1 and TRBJ2-7): KAGVTQTPRYLIKTRGQQVTLSCSPISGHRSVSWYQQTPGQGLQFLFEYFSETQRNKGNFPGRFSGRQFSNSRSEMNVSTLELGDSALYLCASSGGVGAYEQYFGPGTRLTVT.

The chain employs TRBV7-2 and TRBJ2-3; 11 bases are shared with TRBD2. Per germline, CDR1 SGHTA and CDR2 FQGNSA. The CDR3 length is 15 residues. The V segment lost 2 bases and the J segment 5 bases; nucleotides outside the gene matches: 3. The CDR3 is CASSLPLAGGDTQYF. As DNA, the CDR3 is TGTGCCAGCAGCTTACCCCTAGCGGGAGGAGATACGCAGTATTTT.

This clonotype was counted many times. V is TRBV7-9 and J is TRBJ1-6; a weak D match, TRBD1 (5 bases). The CDR3 covers 13 residues. V was shortened by 3 bases and J by 10 bases, with 10 bases between the two germline ends. The germline V gene has CDR1 SEHNR and CDR2 FQNEAQ (reference sequence). CDR3 in amino acids: CASSFPGGSPLHF. Written as DNA, the CDR3 is TGTGCCAGCAGCTTTCCCGGGGGATCACCCCTCCACTTT.

This clonotype was seen a handful of times. The gene calls are TRBV9 and TRBJ1-5; D is uncertain. CDR1 and CDR2 from the germline V gene are SGDLS and YYNGEE. The CDR3 consists of 14 residues. V gave up 0 bases and J gave up 0 bases, with 4 bases separating them. CDR3 region: CASSVDHSNQPQHF. The CDR3 DNA follows: TGTGCCAGCAGCGTAGATCATAGCAATCAGCCCCAGCATTTT.

The chain carries TRBV12-3 or TRBV12-4 and TRBJ2-1; TRBD1 agrees at 9 bases. The CDR3 covers 15 residues. The junction had 4 bases not matched to a gene; V was cut back by 5 bases and J by 2 bases. Written as DNA, the CDR3 is TGTGCCAGCAGTCAACGACAGGGGGCCTACAATGAGCAGTTCTTC. Protein sequence: CASSQRQGAYNEQFF.

This clonotype was detected a few times. The chain employs TRBV3-1 and TRBJ2-7; unclear D gene. CDR3 length: 14 amino acids. The germline V and J ends were trimmed by 2 bases and 2 bases, with 10 bases remaining between them. Germline loops: CDR1 LGHDT, CDR2 YNNKEL (reference sequence). The DNA of the CDR3 is TGTGCCAGCAGCCAATTTATCGAGCCCTACGAGCAGTACTTC. The encoded protein is CASSQFIEPYEQYF.

The chain uses TRBV7-9 and TRBJ2-6; no clear D. Trimming took off 3 bases at V and 0 bases at J, with 9 bases between the two ends. This CDR3 has 16 amino acids. Germline V lookup: CDR1 SEHNR, CDR2 FQNEAQ (reference sequence). The CDR3 here is CASSLNIPSGANVLTF. The CDR3 DNA sequence: TGTGCCAGCAGCTTGAATATCCCCTCTGGGGCCAACGTCCTGACTTTC.

The chain carries TRBV3-1 and TRBJ2-3; the match to TRBD2 covers 8 bases. The CDR3 is made up of 16 amino acids. V dropped 4 bases and J dropped 1; count of bases not matched to a gene: 7. Per the germline V gene, CDR1 is LGHDT and CDR2 is YNNKEL (reference sequence). CDR3 DNA: TGTGCCAGCAGCCCAACTAGCGGACTAGGCACAGATACGCAGTATTTT. Amino acids: CASSPTSGLGTDTQYF.

At least ten counts were recorded for this clonotype. This rearrangement joins TRBV7-8 to TRBJ2-7; unclear D gene. V lost 0 bases, J lost 4 bases, and 4 bases lay in between. This CDR3 contains 12 residues. CDR1 and CDR2 from the germline V gene are SGHVS and FQNEAQ. CDR3 nucleotides: TGTGCCAGCAGCTTAGCGGAGTACGAGCAGTACTTC. Protein: CASSLAEYEQYF.

This clonotype was seen more than once but under ten times. J is TRBJ2-7 and V is TRBV27, with D maybe TRBD1 (6 bases). This CDR3 spans 14 amino acids. Per germline, CDR1 MNHEY and CDR2 SMNVEV (reference sequence). The V end lost 3 bases, the J end lost 3 bases, and 12 bases lay between the germline ends. DNA of the CDR3: TGTGCCAGCAGTTTTACCGGGACAAACTACGAGCAGTACTTC. It encodes CASSFTGTNYEQYF.

The rearrangement joins TRBV7-2 to TRBJ2-7, with D possibly being TRBD2 (6 bases). Germline loops: CDR1 SGHTA, CDR2 FQGNSA. The CDR3 has 16 residues. V was trimmed by 5 bases and J by 2 bases, leaving 19 bases between them. CDR3 in amino acids: CASSRLSGESPYEQYF. The CDR3 DNA reads TGTGCCAGCAGCCGCTTATCGGGAGAGTCCCCCTACGAGCAGTACTTC. Variable domain in full (rest from reference TRBV7-2 and TRBJ2-7): GAGVSQSPSNKVTEKGKDVELRCDPISGHTALYWYRQSLGQGLEFLIYFQGNSAPDKSGLPSDRFSAERTGGSVSTLTIQRTQQEDSAVYLCASSRLSGESPYEQYFGPGTRLTVT.

The J gene is TRBJ2-7, the V gene TRBV15; possibly TRBD2 for D (5 bases). The CDR3 is 14 amino acids. Between the trimmed V and J ends, which lost 1 base and 6 bases, there was a span of 13 bases. Germline assignment: CDR1 LNHNV and CDR2 YYDKDF (reference sequence). This CDR3 is CATSRGRLDGEQYF. The CDR3 nucleotides are TGTGCCACCAGCAGAGGGAGGCTGGACGGCGAGCAGTACTTC.

The chain recombines TRBV2 with TRBJ2-7, with 9 bases lining up with TRBD2. CDR3 length: 15 residues. V lost 6 bases and J lost 3; bases outside the gene matches: 9. Germline assignment: CDR1 SNHLY and CDR2 FYNNEI. The CDR3 DNA is TGTGCCAGCAGGCAAACTAGCGGGTTAAGCTACGAGCAGTACTTC. It yields the protein CASRQTSGLSYEQYF.

This clonotype was counted ten times or more. The chain combines TRBV29-1 with TRBJ2-3; 8 bases fit TRBD2. The length of the CDR3 is 15 residues. In germline, CDR1 is SQVTM, CDR2 ANQGSEA. The trim removed 4 bases at V and 6 bases at J, leaving 12 bases unmatched. CDR3 coding DNA: TGCAGCGTTGCGGGGGGGGCAGGGGCGGACGATACGCAGTATTTT. Amino acid sequence: CSVAGGAGADDTQYF.

The chain combines TRBV30 with TRBJ2-3; maybe TRBD2 (7 bases). CDR1 and CDR2 (germline): GTSNPN, SVGIG (reference sequence). V was pared by 8 bases and J by 1 base, with 13 bases between. This CDR3 is built from 13 residues. CDR3 sequence (DNA): TGTGCCGGAGGGGGGGCCGGCACAGATACGCAGTATTTT. It codes for CAGGGAGTDTQYF. The full variable domain, in which reference TRBV30 and TRBJ2-3 provide the parts outside the CDR3, is SQTIHQWPATLVQPVGSPLSLECTVEGTSNPNLYWYRQAAGRGLQLLFYSVGIGQISSEVPQNLSASRPQDRQFILSSKKLLLSDSGFYLCAGGGAGTDTQYFGPGTRLTVL.

On this clonotype itself: A much larger clone differs by one base, so this may be a read error. The rearrangement links TRBV10-3 to TRBJ2-5; 8 nucleotides align to TRBD1. Germline-derived CDR1 and CDR2 are ENHRY and SYGVKD. This CDR3 contains 14 residues. The CDR3 loop is CAIRGETGEEAQYF. The DNA of the CDR3 is TGTGCCATCAGGGGAGAGACAGGGGAAGAGGCCCAGTACTTC.